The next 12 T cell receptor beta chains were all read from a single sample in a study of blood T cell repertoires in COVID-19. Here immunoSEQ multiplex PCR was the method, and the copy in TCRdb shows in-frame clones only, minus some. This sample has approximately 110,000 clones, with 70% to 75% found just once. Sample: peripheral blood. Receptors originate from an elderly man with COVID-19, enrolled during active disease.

This CDR3 reads CASSYYGYEQYF. DNA of the CDR3: TGTGCCAGCAGTTACTACGGCTACGAGCAGTACTTC. The rearrangement uses TRBV6-2 or TRBV6-3 and TRBJ2-7, with D unclear. V was trimmed by 1 base and J by 3 bases, leaving 4 bases between them. There are 12 residues in the CDR3. Per germline, CDR1 MNHEY and CDR2 SVGEGT.

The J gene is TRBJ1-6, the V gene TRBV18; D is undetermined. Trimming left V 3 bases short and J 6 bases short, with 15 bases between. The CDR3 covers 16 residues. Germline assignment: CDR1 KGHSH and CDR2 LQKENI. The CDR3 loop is CASSPTPAQLNSPLHF. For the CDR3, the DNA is TGTGCCAGCTCACCTACCCCGGCACAGCTTAATTCACCCCTCCACTTT.

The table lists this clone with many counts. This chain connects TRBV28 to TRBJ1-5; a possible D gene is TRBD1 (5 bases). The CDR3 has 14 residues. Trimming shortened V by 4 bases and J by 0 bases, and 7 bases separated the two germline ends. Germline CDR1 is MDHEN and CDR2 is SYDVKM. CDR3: CASSSGYSNQPQHF. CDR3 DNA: TGTGCCAGCAGTTCAGGGTATAGCAATCAGCCCCAGCATTTT.

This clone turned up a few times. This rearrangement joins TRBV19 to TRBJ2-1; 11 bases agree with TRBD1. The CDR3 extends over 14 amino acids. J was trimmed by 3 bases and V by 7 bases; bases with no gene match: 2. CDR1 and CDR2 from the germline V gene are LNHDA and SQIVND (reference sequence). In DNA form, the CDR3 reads TGTGCCAGTACGGGACAGGGGGGCTACAATGAGCAGTTCTTC. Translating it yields CASTGQGGYNEQFF.

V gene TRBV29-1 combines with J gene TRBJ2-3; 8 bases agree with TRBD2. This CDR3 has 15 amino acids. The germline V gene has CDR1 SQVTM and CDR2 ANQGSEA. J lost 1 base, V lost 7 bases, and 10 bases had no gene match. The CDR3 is CSAGGEAGGTDTQYF. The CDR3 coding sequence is TGCAGCGCTGGGGGGGAAGCGGGAGGCACAGATACGCAGTATTTT.

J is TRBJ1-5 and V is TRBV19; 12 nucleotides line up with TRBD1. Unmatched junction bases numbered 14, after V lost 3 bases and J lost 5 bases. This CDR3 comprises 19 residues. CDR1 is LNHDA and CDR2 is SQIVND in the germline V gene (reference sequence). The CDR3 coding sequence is TGTGCCAGTAGTATCGCCGAAGGGGACAGGGGGCTTCGGGATCAGCCCCAGCATTTT. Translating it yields CASSIAEGDRGLRDQPQHF.

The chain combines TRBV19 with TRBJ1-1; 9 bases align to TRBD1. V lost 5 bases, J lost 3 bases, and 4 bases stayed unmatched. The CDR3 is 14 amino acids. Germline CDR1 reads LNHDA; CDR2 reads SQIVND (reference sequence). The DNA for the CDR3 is TGTGCCAGTAGTGTACAGGGGGCTGACACTGAAGCTTTCTTT. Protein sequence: CASSVQGADTEAFF.

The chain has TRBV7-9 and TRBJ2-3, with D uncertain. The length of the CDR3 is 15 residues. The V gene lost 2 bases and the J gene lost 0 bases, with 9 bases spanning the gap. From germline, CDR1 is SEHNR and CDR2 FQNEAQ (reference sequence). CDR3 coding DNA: TGTGCCAGCAGCTTAATGTCCGGTAGCACAGATACGCAGTATTTT. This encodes CASSLMSGSTDTQYF.

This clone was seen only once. The CDR3: CSASSDRNTEAFF. CDR3 DNA: TGCAGTGCTAGTTCGGACAGGAACACTGAAGCTTTCTTT. This chain links TRBV20-1 with TRBJ1-1; possibly TRBD1 for D (6 bases). Germline values: CDR1 DFQATT, CDR2 SNEGSKA (reference sequence). This CDR3 region has 13 residues. Trimming took 3 bases from V and 1 from J, leaving 9 bases between them.

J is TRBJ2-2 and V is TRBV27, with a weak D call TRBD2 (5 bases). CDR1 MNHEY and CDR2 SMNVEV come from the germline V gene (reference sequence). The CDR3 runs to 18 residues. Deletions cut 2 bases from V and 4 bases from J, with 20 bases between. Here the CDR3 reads CASSLRLLMASLTGELFF. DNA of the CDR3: TGTGCCAGCAGTTTACGCCTTCTAATGGCTAGCCTCACCGGGGAGCTGTTTTTT.

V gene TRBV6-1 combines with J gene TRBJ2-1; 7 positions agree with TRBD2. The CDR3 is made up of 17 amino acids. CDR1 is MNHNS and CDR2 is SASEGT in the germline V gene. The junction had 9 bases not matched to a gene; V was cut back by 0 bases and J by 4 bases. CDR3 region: CASSEARGSGMYNEQFF. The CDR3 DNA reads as TGTGCCAGCAGTGAAGCCCGCGGGAGCGGGATGTACAATGAGCAGTTCTTC.

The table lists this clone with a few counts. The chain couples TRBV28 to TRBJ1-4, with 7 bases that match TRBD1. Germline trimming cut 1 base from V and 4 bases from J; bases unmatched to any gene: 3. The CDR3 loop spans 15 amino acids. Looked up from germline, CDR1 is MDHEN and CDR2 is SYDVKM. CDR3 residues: CASSLFDRDNEKLFF. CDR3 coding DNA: TGTGCCAGCAGTTTATTCGACAGGGATAATGAAAAACTGTTTTTT.